This TCR beta chain comes out of a study of blood T cell repertoires in COVID-19. This clone has more than one count but fewer than ten. The CDR3 covers 14 residues. CDR1 and CDR2 (germline): SEHNR, FQNEAQ (reference sequence). V was shortened by 5 bases and J by 0 bases, with 11 bases between the two germline ends. Sequencing used immunoSEQ multiplex PCR; TCRdb keeps in-frame clones, though not all of them. The data contain about 160,000 clones, around 80% of them seen just once; the ten biggest clones take up 7% to 10%. This clonotype was sampled from a man in his 60s with acute or convalescent COVID-19. This chain joins TRBV7-9 and TRBJ2-7; the D gene is possibly TRBD1 (5 bases). Sequenced input: peripheral blood. CDR3 DNA sequence: TGTGCCAGCAGCATCACGACAGCCTCCTACGAGCAGTACTTC. Protein sequence: CASSITTASYEQYF.